These T cell receptor beta chains were read from a single sample in a study of human T cells and chemical hapten exposure. TCRdb itself ran the RACE reads through MiXCR, one entry per CDR3 protein. The table shows roughly 130,000 distinct CDR3 sequences, with more than 7.5% occurring only once. The sequenced material came from whole blood. The source of these receptors is a male donor in good health. Some clones in this sample may be carry-over from other donors' samples. The CDR3 runs from the conserved cysteine through the conserved F or W. Each record gives: J gene, V gene, clone size, D gene, CDR3 DNA, CDR3 protein. D genes are given only for firm matches. The size of a clone is reported for some rows only, either as once, few or many, or as a class for expanded clones.

>TRBJ1-2|TRBV6-5|many|-
TGTGCCAGCAGTTACGCTAGTGCGGCAGGCTACACCTTC
CASSYASAAGYTF
>TRBJ2-1|TRBV19|-|-
TGTGCCAGTAGTATGGAGGGGAGCTACGTTGAGCAGTTCTTC
CASSMEGSYVEQFF
>TRBJ2-1|TRBV7-2|-|TRBD2
TGTGCCAGCAGCTTAGCGAGGGGATGGGGTAGCGGGACCAATGAGCAGTTCTTC
CASSLARGWGSGTNEQFF
>TRBJ2-1|TRBV12-3/TRBV12-4|-|-
TGTGCCAGCAGTTTTACGGGGGATGAGCAGTTCTTC
CASSFTGDEQFF
>TRBJ2-5|TRBV2|-|-
TGTGCCAGCAGCGGAGCAGGACAAGAGACCCAGTACTTC
CASSGAGQETQYF
>TRBJ1-5|TRBV11-2|many|-
TGTGCCAGCAGCCCAGGGCCCAATCAGCCCCAGCATTTT
CASSPGPNQPQHF
>TRBJ2-5|TRBV12-5|few|TRBD1
TGTGCTAGTGGTTTGGCCCTTGGGACAGGGGCGGAGACCCAGTACTTC
CASGLALGTGAETQYF
>TRBJ2-4|TRBV18|-|-
TGTGCCAGCTCATATTCCGAAAACATTCAGTACTTC
CASSYSENIQYF
>TRBJ2-2|TRBV12-5|-|TRBD1
TGTGCTAGTGGCGCTGGGACAGGGGGCTTCGGAACCGGGGAGCTGTTTTTT
CASGAGTGGFGTGELFF
>TRBJ2-1|TRBV2|many|-
TGTGCCAGCAGCGAAACTAGCCCGAGCTCCTACAATGAGCAGTTCTTC
CASSETSPSSYNEQFF
>TRBJ2-4|TRBV5-4|-|-
TGTGCCAGCAGCGAACAGGGTCTAGCCAAAAACATTCAGTACTTC
CASSEQGLAKNIQYF
>TRBJ2-2|TRBV29-1|few|-
TGCAGCTCCTCGGGCCTAGCTAACACCGGGGAGCTGTTTTTT
CSSSGLANTGELFF
>TRBJ1-5|TRBV20-1|few|TRBD1
TGCAGTGCTCTCGGACAGGGGGCACATCAGCCCCAGCATTTT
CSALGQGAHQPQHF
>TRBJ2-1|TRBV20-1|-|-
TGCAGTGCTAGAGCCTTCTCTAGCGACGAGCAGTTCTTC
CSARAFSSDEQFF
>TRBJ1-1|TRBV10-3|few|TRBD1
TGTGCCATCAGCTTCGGGACAGGGGTGAACACTGAAGCTTTCTTT
CAISFGTGVNTEAFF
>TRBJ1-1|TRBV16|many|-
TGTGCCAGCAGCCAACGGGGTCAGGGCATGAACACTGAAGCTTTCTTT
CASSQRGQGMNTEAFF
>TRBJ2-7|TRBV19|-|-
TGTGCCAGTAGTTCGGGGCTGCACTACTACGAGCAGTACTTC
CASSSGLHYYEQYF
>TRBJ2-1|TRBV10-2|few|TRBD2
TGCGCCAGCAGTGAGTTGGACGGGGGGGAGCAGTTCTTC
CASSELDGGEQFF
>TRBJ2-7|TRBV19|few|-
TGTGCCAGTAGTCCCGGGTCGAGCTCCTACGAGCAGTACTTC
CASSPGSSSYEQYF
>TRBJ2-1|TRBV9|few|TRBD2
TGTGCCAGCAGCGTAGGGGGGACTAGCTCTGTCTCCTACAATGAGCAGTTCTTC
CASSVGGTSSVSYNEQFF
>TRBJ2-2|TRBV6-5|few|-
TGTGCCAGCAGTTCCGCGACCGGGTGGGAGCTGTTTTTT
CASSSATGWELFF
>TRBJ2-5|TRBV20-1|few|TRBD2
TGCAGTGCCGAAACTAGCGGGATTGGTGAGACCCAGTACTTC
CSAETSGIGETQYF
>TRBJ1-1|TRBV29-1|-|TRBD1
TGCAGCGTAGCCGCAGGGACAGGGAACACTGAAGCTTTCTTT
CSVAAGTGNTEAFF
>TRBJ2-1|TRBV5-4|-|TRBD2
TGTGCCATTACCCTAGCGGGAGGATACAATGAGCAGTTCTTC
CAITLAGGYNEQFF
>TRBJ1-5|TRBV5-8|many|TRBD1
TGTGCCAGCAGAAGGACAGGTAGCTCCAATCAGCCCCAGCATTTT
CASRRTGSSNQPQHF
>TRBJ2-3|TRBV27|-|-
TGTGCCAGCAGTCGGAGGATAGAGGGAGATACGCAGTATTTT
CASSRRIEGDTQYF
>TRBJ2-3|TRBV29-1|-|-
TGCAGCGTTGAGGCACAGGTTGGAGATACGCAGTATTTT
CSVEAQVGDTQYF
>TRBJ2-1|TRBV7-9|-|-
TGTGCCAGCAGCCGACCCGGGCCCGACTACAATGAGCAGTTCTTC
CASSRPGPDYNEQFF
>TRBJ2-3|TRBV20-1|many|TRBD2
TGCAGTGCTACCAAGACTAGCGCGATACTCACAGATACGCAGTATTTT
CSATKTSAILTDTQYF
>TRBJ1-1|TRBV4-1|-|-
TGCGCCAGCAGCCCCCTTTACGGGACTACACATGGAGCTTTCTTT
CASSPLYGTTHGAFF
>TRBJ1-1|TRBV29-1|few|-
TGCAGCGTGAAAATTGGGACGACAGATGAAGCTTTCTTT
CSVKIGTTDEAFF
>TRBJ2-1|TRBV27|many|-
TGTGCCAGCAGTCTCCACGACAGGGAGGGCGATGAGCAGTTCTTC
CASSLHDREGDEQFF
>TRBJ2-7|TRBV7-9|many|TRBD1
TGTGCCAGCAGCTCCACCTCCGACAGGGTACCCTACGAGCAGTACTTC
CASSSTSDRVPYEQYF